This passage covers 7 T cell receptor beta chains from one sample sequenced in a study of OX40 agonist ivuxolimab in advanced cancers. Some clones are missing from TCRdb's copy, which holds only in-frame ones; the method was immunoSEQ multiplex PCR. The sample lists fewer than 30,000 clones; 75% to 85% were seen once. The input for sequencing was CD4+ or CD8+ T cells sorted from blood, taken in a trial of the OX40 agonist ivuxolimab. The receptor source for this set is an adult with an advanced solid tumor such as melanoma, head and neck, liver or kidney cancer.

V usage is TRBV27 and J usage is TRBJ1-2; TRBD1 matches 8 bases. V dropped 6 bases and J dropped 3; count of bases not matched to a gene: 12. Germline CDR1 is MNHEY and CDR2 is SMNVEV (reference sequence). The CDR3 length is 16 residues. The CDR3 sequence is CASSRTGRAAYYGYTF. DNA of the CDR3: TGTGCCAGCAGCCGGACAGGGCGCGCGGCGTACTATGGCTACACCTTC.

V gene TRBV7-2 combines with J gene TRBJ2-1, with TRBD1 as a possible D gene (6 bases). Germline values: CDR1 SGHTA, CDR2 FQGNSA. The CDR3 is 15 residues long. Trimming stripped 1 base from V and 8 bases from J, with 15 bases between. The CDR3 protein is CASSLGPWQGYEQFF. As DNA, the CDR3 is TGTGCCAGCAGCTTAGGCCCATGGCAGGGGTATGAGCAGTTCTTC.

The chain joins TRBV12-5 to TRBJ2-5; 9 positions agree with TRBD1. The CDR3 totals 15 residues. Unmatched junction bases numbered 10, after V lost 6 bases and J lost 5 bases. Germline V CDR1 and CDR2: LGHNT, FRNRAP. CDR3 nucleotides: TGTGCTAGTGGGCTGGTAGGGACAGGGCTGGAGACCCAGTACTTC. Its translation is CASGLVGTGLETQYF.

This chain uses TRBV15 with TRBJ2-1; 8 bases agree with TRBD1. Germline values: CDR1 LNHNV, CDR2 YYDKDF (reference sequence). The CDR3 loop spans 15 amino acids. With 3 bases clipped from V and 3 bases from J, the junction kept 4 bases outside the gene matches. CDR3 coding DNA: TGTGCCACCAGCAGGACAGGGGTAGGCTACAATGAGCAGTTCTTC. Residues: CATSRTGVGYNEQFF.

This clone was counted only a few times. The CDR3 sequence: CASSVILGEQFF. Written as DNA, the CDR3 is TGTGCCAGCAGCGTAATTTTAGGTGAGCAGTTCTTC. The chain links TRBV9 to TRBJ2-1; D remains ambiguous. The CDR3 is 12 amino acids. The V end lost 1 base, the J end lost 9 bases, and 8 bases lay between the germline ends. Germline loops: CDR1 SGDLS, CDR2 YYNGEE.

This chain links TRBV5-1 with TRBJ2-3; D is unresolved. The CDR3 loop spans 16 amino acids. V gave up 0 bases and J gave up 4 bases, with 15 bases separating them. In germline, CDR1 is SGHRS, CDR2 YFSETQ. DNA for the CDR3: TGCGCCAGCAGCTTGGCCAAGTACCAGACCTCAGATACGCAGTATTTT. As protein: CASSLAKYQTSDTQYF.

The DNA of the CDR3 is TGTGCCAGCAGTTACTCGGATATGGGGTATGAGCAGTTCTTC. As protein: CASSYSDMGYEQFF. The rearrangement uses TRBV6-5 and TRBJ2-1; no definite D call. V was cut by 0 bases and J by 8 bases, with 11 bases left in between. Looked up from germline, CDR1 is MNHEY and CDR2 is SVGAGI. The CDR3 is 14 amino acids.